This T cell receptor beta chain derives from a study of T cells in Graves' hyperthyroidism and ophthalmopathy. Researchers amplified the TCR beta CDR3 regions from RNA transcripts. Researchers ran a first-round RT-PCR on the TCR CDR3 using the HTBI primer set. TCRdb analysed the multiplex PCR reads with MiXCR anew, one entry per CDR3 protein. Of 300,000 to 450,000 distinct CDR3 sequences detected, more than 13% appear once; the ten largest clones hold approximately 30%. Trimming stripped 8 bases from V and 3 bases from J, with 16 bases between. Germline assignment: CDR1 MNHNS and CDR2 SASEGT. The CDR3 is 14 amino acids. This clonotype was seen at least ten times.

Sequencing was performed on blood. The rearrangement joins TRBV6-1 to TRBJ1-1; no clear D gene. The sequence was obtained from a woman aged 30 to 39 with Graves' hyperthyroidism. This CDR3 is CASDIGRPDTEAFF. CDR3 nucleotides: TGTGCCAGCGATATAGGAAGGCCGGACACTGAAGCTTTCTTT.